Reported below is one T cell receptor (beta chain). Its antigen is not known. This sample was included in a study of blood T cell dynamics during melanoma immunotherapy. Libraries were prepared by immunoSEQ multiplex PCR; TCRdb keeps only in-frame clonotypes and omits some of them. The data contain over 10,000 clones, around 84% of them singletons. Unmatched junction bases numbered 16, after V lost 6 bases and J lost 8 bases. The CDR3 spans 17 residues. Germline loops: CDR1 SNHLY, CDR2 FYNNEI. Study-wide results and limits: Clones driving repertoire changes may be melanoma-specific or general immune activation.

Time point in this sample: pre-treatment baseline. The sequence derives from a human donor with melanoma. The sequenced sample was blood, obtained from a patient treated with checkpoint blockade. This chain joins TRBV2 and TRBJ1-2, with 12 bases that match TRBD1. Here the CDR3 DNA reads TGTGCCAGCAGAACCTCACCGGGGGGACAGGGGGCGTTGGGCTACACCTTC. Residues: CASRTSPGGQGALGYTF. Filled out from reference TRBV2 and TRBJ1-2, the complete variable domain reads EPEVTQTPSHQVTQMGQEVILRCVPISNHLYFYWYRQILGQKVEFLVSFYNNEISEKSEIFDDQFSVERPDGSNFTLKIRSTKLEDSAMYFCASRTSPGGQGALGYTFGSGTRLTVV.